The 10 T cell receptor beta chains in this list originate from one sample, sequenced in a study of cytomegalovirus exposure and HLA in healthy donors. PCR primers comprised 60 Vbeta and 13 Jbeta primers. Here immunoSEQ multiplex PCR was the method, and the copy in TCRdb shows in-frame clones only, minus some. The sample has 110,000 or so clones, 65% to 85% seen once. The sequencing input was PBMCs. These receptors originate from a man aged 18 to 30 in good health and CMV-seronegative.

This clone occurred a few times. This sequence joins TRBV5-1 and TRBJ2-1, with D tentatively TRBD2 (6 bases). Trimming left V 0 bases short and J 6 bases short, with 19 bases between. Germline V lookup: CDR1 SGHRS, CDR2 YFSETQ. The length of the CDR3 is 17 residues. In DNA, the CDR3 is TGCGCCAGCAGCTTGGCCGGGGGAGAGTCCCTAGGCAATGAGCAGTTCTTC. The encoded protein is CASSLAGGESLGNEQFF.

The chain combines TRBV7-2 with TRBJ2-4; weak D call: TRBD1 (5 bases). Trimming left V 5 bases short and J 0 bases short, with 14 bases between. Germline V gene data show CDR1 as SGHTA and CDR2 as FQGNSA. The CDR3 spans 16 residues. The CDR3: CASSPQGGLAKNIQYF. The CDR3 region has the DNA TGTGCCAGCAGCCCCCAGGGCGGCCTAGCCAAAAACATTCAGTACTTC.

V and J are TRBV5-4 and TRBJ1-1; 11 bases match TRBD1. Trimming at V came to 7 bases and at J to 5 bases, leaving 10 bases not matched to a gene. The CDR3 has 15 residues. Germline CDR1 and CDR2: SGHNT and YYREEE (reference sequence). CDR3 coding DNA: TGTGCCAGCGCCCGGACAGGGGGCGCGAGGACTGAAGCTTTCTTT. Its protein product is CASARTGGARTEAFF.

The genes are TRBV6-5 and TRBJ2-2, with 12 bases identical to TRBD2. This CDR3 contains 16 residues. Germline CDR1 MNHEY, CDR2 SVGAGI. The trim removed 4 bases at V and 5 bases at J, leaving 5 bases unmatched. CDR3 bases: TGTGCCAGCAGTTCTAGCGGGAGGGGGTGGACCGGGGAGCTGTTTTTT. It specifies CASSSSGRGWTGELFF.

This clone showed up just a few times. This chain uses TRBV4-3 with TRBJ1-5, with D possibly being TRBD1 (5 bases). Germline V lookup: CDR1 LGHNA, CDR2 YSLEER. CDR3 size: 14 residues. Deletions cut 0 bases from V and 7 bases from J, with 10 bases between. The chain's CDR3 is CASSQDRVRQPQHF. In DNA form, the CDR3 reads TGCGCCAGCAGCCAAGACAGGGTACGGCAGCCCCAGCATTTT.

The V and J genes are TRBV11-2 and TRBJ2-7; TRBD2 matches 8 bases. V was pared by 1 base and J by 2 bases, with 4 bases of the junction left unmatched. The CDR3 totals 15 residues. Germline-derived CDR1 and CDR2 are SGHAT and FQNNGV. The CDR3 bases are TGTGCCAGCAGCTTAGCAGCGGGAGAAACCTACGAGCAGTACTTC. As protein: CASSLAAGETYEQYF.

The chain recombines TRBV28 with TRBJ1-5, with 11 bases lining up with TRBD1. Germline CDR1 is MDHEN and CDR2 is SYDVKM. The trim removed 6 bases at V and 7 bases at J, leaving 8 bases unmatched. The CDR3 has 15 amino acids. CDR3 protein: CASRFSGTGGQPQHF. The CDR3 nucleotides read TGTGCCAGCAGGTTTAGTGGGACAGGGGGACAGCCCCAGCATTTT.

This chain uses TRBV6-1 with TRBJ1-1; D unclear. The CDR3 consists of 11 residues. The germline CDR1 and CDR2 sequences are MNHNS and SASEGT. Trimming shortened V by 7 bases and J by 7 bases, and 10 bases separated the two germline ends. CDR3: CASTGSREAFF. The CDR3, as DNA: TGTGCCAGCACCGGGTCTCGTGAAGCTTTCTTT.

This chain joins TRBV6-1 and TRBJ1-2; 9 positions match TRBD1. Trimming removed 6 bases from V and 2 bases from J; junction bases left unmatched: 4. The CDR3 extends over 14 amino acids. Germline V gene lookup returns CDR1 MNHNS and CDR2 SASEGT. The CDR3 DNA is TGTGCCAGCAGCCCACAGGGGGCGAACTATGGCTACACCTTC. It specifies CASSPQGANYGYTF.

This chain connects TRBV29-1 to TRBJ2-1; 9 nucleotides agree with TRBD2. The germline V gene has CDR1 SQVTM and CDR2 ANQGSEA. V lost 7 bases to trimming and J lost 1 base; unmatched junction nucleotides: 8. This CDR3 has 15 amino acids. The CDR3 sequence is CSAPSGRTSYNEQFF. The CDR3 DNA reads TGCAGCGCTCCAAGCGGGAGGACATCCTACAATGAGCAGTTCTTC.